This T cell receptor beta chain came from a study of T cell repertoires in ileal Crohn's disease. For the study at large: Median disease duration was roughly 8.5 years; 30% to 35% smoked at surgery. At postoperative colonoscopy, neoterminal ileum biopsies were taken as M6. Study outcomes and limitations: Endoscopy was done a median approximately 6.7 months after surgery.

The repertoire was sequenced with immunoSEQ multiplex PCR; TCRdb's copy has only in-frame clones and lacks some. The data contain over 10,000 clones, roughly 78% of them seen just once; the ten biggest clones take up around 4.1%. Time point indicated: neoterminal ileum biopsy at postoperative endoscopy, about 6 months after surgery. Adults with ileal or ileocolonic Crohn's disease and an indication for resection were eligible. Comment on this clone: Its antigen is currently unknown.

The V and J ends lost 11 bases and 7 bases, in that order; junction bases with no gene match: 10. The germline gives CDR1 MNHNY, CDR2 SVGAGI (reference sequence). The CDR3 runs 13 residues. This TCR was sampled from an adult with Crohn's disease. The gene calls are TRBV6-6 and TRBJ1-5; 8 bases are a match to TRBD1. Input material: ileal tissue. CDR3 in DNA: TGTGCCGGCCCCGGACAGGGAGGGCAGCCCCAGCATTTT. Its translation: CAGPGQGGQPQHF.